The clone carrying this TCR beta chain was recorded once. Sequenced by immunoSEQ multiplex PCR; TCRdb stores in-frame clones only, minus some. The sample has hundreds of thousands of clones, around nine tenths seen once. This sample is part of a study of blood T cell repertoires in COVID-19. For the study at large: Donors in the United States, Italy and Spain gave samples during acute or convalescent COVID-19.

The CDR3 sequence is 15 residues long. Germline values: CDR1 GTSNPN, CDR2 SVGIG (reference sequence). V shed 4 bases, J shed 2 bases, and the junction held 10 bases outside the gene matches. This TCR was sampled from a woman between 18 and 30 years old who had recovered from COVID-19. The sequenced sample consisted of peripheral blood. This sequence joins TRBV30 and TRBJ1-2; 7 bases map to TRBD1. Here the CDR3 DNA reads TGTGCCTGGACTAGCCCCCCCAGGGGGAACTATGGCTACACCTTC. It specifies CAWTSPPRGNYGYTF.